One sample yielded the 11 T cell receptor beta chains listed below, sequenced in a study of blood T cell repertoires in COVID-19. TCRdb's table, derived via immunoSEQ multiplex PCR, lists solely in-frame clones and lacks some. Altogether around 160,000 clones are present, approximately 86% being singletons, with the ten largest covering roughly 8.2%. Input material: peripheral blood. Receptors originate from a man aged 55 to 70 with acute or convalescent COVID-19.

V is TRBV9 and J is TRBJ2-5, with TRBD2 identical over 7 bases. The V and J ends lost 4 bases and 2 bases, in that order; junction bases with no gene match: 8. The CDR3 length is 15 residues. Germline loops: CDR1 SGDLS, CDR2 YYNGEE. The CDR3 reads CASSRSSGPQETQYF. CDR3 coding DNA: TGTGCCAGCAGCAGATCTAGCGGTCCTCAAGAGACCCAGTACTTC.

The V and J genes are TRBV30 and TRBJ1-1; tentatively, D is TRBD1 (5 bases). The germline V gene has CDR1 GTSNPN and CDR2 SVGIG (reference sequence). Trimming took 8 bases from V and 4 from J, leaving 14 bases between them. CDR3 length: 12 residues. As DNA, the CDR3 is TGTGCCCATGACGGGGGAGGCACTGAAGCTTTCTTT. It is translated as CAHDGGGTEAFF.

The genes are TRBV4-2 and TRBJ1-1; D remains ambiguous. Germline loops: CDR1 LGHNA, CDR2 YNFKEQ. The CDR3 sequence is 15 residues long. Trimming left V 1 base short and J 5 bases short, with 14 bases between. The CDR3 coding sequence is TGTGCCAGCAGCCAAGGGCCCGGAGGTCCTACTGAAGCTTTCTTT. Amino acid sequence: CASSQGPGGPTEAFF.

The chain links TRBV15 to TRBJ2-7, with D tentatively TRBD2 (5 bases). Trimming pared 0 bases from V and 3 bases from J, leaving 12 bases between. CDR1 and CDR2 from the germline V gene are LNHNV and YYDKDF (reference sequence). The CDR3 extends over 15 amino acids. The CDR3 here is CATSRDAGRGYEQYF. In nucleotides, the CDR3 is TGTGCCACCAGCAGAGATGCGGGTCGGGGCTACGAGCAGTACTTC.

The rearrangement uses TRBV5-4 and TRBJ2-2; TRBD2 aligns across 10 bases. The CDR3 consists of 17 residues. Per germline, CDR1 SGHNT and CDR2 YYREEE (reference sequence). Trimming at V came to 0 bases and at J to 6 bases, leaving 8 bases not matched to a gene. The CDR3 DNA reads TGTGCCAGCAGCTTGGGCGGGTCTAGCGGGAGTGCCGGGGAGCTGTTTTTT. It encodes CASSLGGSSGSAGELFF. The entire variable domain, with the rest obtained from reference TRBV5-4 and TRBJ2-2, is as follows: ETGVTQSPTHLIKTRGQQVTLRCSSQSGHNTVSWYQQALGQGPQFIFQYYREEENGRGNFPPRFSGLQFPNYSSELNVNALELDDSALYLCASSLGGSSGSAGELFFGEGSRLTVL.

This CDR3 is CASSFSQGNNQPQHF. DNA of the CDR3: TGTGCCAGCAGCTTTAGTCAGGGCAACAATCAGCCCCAGCATTTT. V and J are TRBV7-8 and TRBJ1-5; possibly TRBD1 for D (5 bases). The CDR3 runs to 15 residues. Germline CDR1 SGHVS, CDR2 FQNEAQ. V dropped 3 bases and J dropped 3 bases, with 12 bases sitting between them.

The chain recombines TRBV10-1 with TRBJ2-7; D is undetermined. This CDR3 has 12 amino acids. CDR1 is WNHNN and CDR2 is SYGVQD in the germline V gene (reference sequence). Trimming took 2 bases from V and 3 from J, leaving 5 bases between them. CDR3 region: CASSENGYEQYF. The DNA for the CDR3 is TGCGCCAGCAGTGAGAACGGCTACGAGCAGTACTTC.

This chain uses TRBV28 with TRBJ1-1; 8 nucleotides align to TRBD1. The V gene's germline CDR1 is MDHEN and CDR2 SYDVKM. The junction had 10 bases not matched to a gene; V was cut back by 10 bases and J by 0 bases. This CDR3 region has 15 residues. CDR3 sequence: CATLGPGQVNTEAFF. The DNA of the CDR3 is TGTGCCACCCTAGGACCGGGACAGGTGAACACTGAAGCTTTCTTT.

This chain links TRBV18 with TRBJ1-6; D unclear. CDR1 is KGHSH and CDR2 is LQKENI in the germline V gene. CDR3 length equals 14 residues. V was trimmed by 3 bases and J by 8 bases, leaving 11 bases between them. In nucleotides, the CDR3 is TGTGCCAGCTCACCGGGAGAAGGGCATTCACCCCTCCACTTT. This gives the protein CASSPGEGHSPLHF.

The rearrangement uses TRBV28 and TRBJ1-3; maybe TRBD1 (5 bases). Germline CDR1 reads MDHEN; CDR2 reads SYDVKM. V was cut by 4 bases and J by 3 bases, with 19 bases left in between. The CDR3 spans 17 residues. CDR3 DNA: TGTGCCAGCAGTTCCCTTCTGCGGGGCTTGAGTGGAAACACCATATATTTT. Residues: CASSSLLRGLSGNTIYF.

The rearrangement joins TRBV15 to TRBJ2-7, with D unresolved. The CDR3 covers 9 residues. Germline-derived CDR1 and CDR2 are LNHNV and YYDKDF (reference sequence). The CDR3 DNA sequence: TGTGAAATAGCCTACGAGCAGTACTTC. It yields the protein CEIAYEQYF.